The next 10 T cell receptor beta chains were all read from a single sample in a study of blood T cell repertoires in COVID-19. The table came from immunoSEQ multiplex PCR; TCRdb's copy has only in-frame clones and leaves some out. The table records 150,000 to 250,000 clones, about four fifths of them present only once. Sequenced material: PBMCs or T cells enriched from blood (not recorded which). All receptors come from a middle-aged man who had recovered from COVID-19.

This sequence joins TRBV5-4 and TRBJ2-1, with 14 bases matching TRBD2. J lost 5 bases, V lost 4 bases, and 5 bases had no gene match. From germline, CDR1 is SGHNT and CDR2 YYREEE (reference sequence). The CDR3 loop spans 16 amino acids. This CDR3 reads CASSIGTSGRDNEQFF. Here the CDR3 DNA reads TGTGCCAGCAGCATAGGGACTAGCGGGAGAGACAATGAGCAGTTCTTC.

V and J are TRBV2 and TRBJ1-5, with unresolved D. Germline V CDR1 and CDR2: SNHLY, FYNNEI. The CDR3 spans 14 residues. Trimming shortened V by 1 base and J by 6 bases, and 10 bases separated the two germline ends. The CDR3 reads CASSEVLLVQPQHF. The CDR3 DNA reads as TGTGCCAGCAGTGAAGTTCTATTAGTTCAGCCCCAGCATTTT.

Details on this clone: Other DNA variants within this sample encode the same CDR3. The V call is TRBV12-3 or TRBV12-4, the J call TRBJ1-5; D ambiguous. V lost 3 bases and J 4 bases, leaving 7 bases between the germline ends. The CDR3 runs 13 residues. The CDR3 reads CASSFGRNQPQHF. The CDR3 nucleotides read TGTGCCAGCAGTTTCGGTAGAAATCAGCCCCAGCATTTT.

The chain employs TRBV7-9 and TRBJ1-6; TRBD1 matches at 7 bases. Germline CDR1 reads SEHNR; CDR2 reads FQNEAQ (reference sequence). The CDR3 totals 16 residues. The junction had 15 bases not matched to a gene; V was cut back by 8 bases and J by 8 bases. The CDR3 DNA reads TGTGCCAGCGGGACGAGACAGGGCTTAGCCTATTCACCCCTCCACTTT. Encoded protein: CASGTRQGLAYSPLHF.

This clone was seen repeatedly, ten times or more. In nucleotides, the CDR3 is TGTGCCAGCAATCGGGGGACTCGCAATCAGCCCCAGCATTTT. Its protein is CASNRGTRNQPQHF. The chain links TRBV7-3 to TRBJ1-5, with a possible D match to TRBD1 (5 bases). V lost 7 bases, J lost 2 bases, and 12 bases lay in between. The CDR3 covers 14 residues. The germline CDR1 and CDR2 sequences are SGHTA and FQGTGA.

This clone was seen at least ten times. The V and J genes are TRBV7-9 and TRBJ2-1, with D uncertain. This CDR3 has 14 amino acids. CDR1 is SEHNR, CDR2 FQNEAQ, per germline (reference sequence). V lost 3 bases, J lost 9 bases, and 15 bases lay in between. The CDR3 reads CASSFTPPRSEQFF. The CDR3, as DNA: TGTGCCAGCAGCTTTACCCCTCCTCGCAGTGAGCAGTTCTTC.

The rearrangement uses TRBV20-1 and TRBJ1-2; the D gene is possibly TRBD1 (5 bases). Germline V gene sequence: CDR1 DFQATT, CDR2 SNEGSKA (reference sequence). The CDR3 is 13 residues long. V lost 3 bases and J lost 4, with 12 bases in between. The DNA of the CDR3 is TGCAGTGCTAGTCCCAGGGCGGCCTATGGCTACACCTTC. Its translation is CSASPRAAYGYTF.

This clone has only one observation. The rearrangement links TRBV7-2 to TRBJ2-1; D perhaps matches TRBD2 (6 bases). CDR3 length equals 13 residues. V shed 3 bases and J shed 6 bases, with 9 bases lying between them. Germline values: CDR1 SGHTA, CDR2 FQGNSA. The CDR3 region is CASSFGTVNEQFF. CDR3 coding DNA: TGTGCCAGCAGCTTCGGGACTGTCAATGAGCAGTTCTTC.

The V call is TRBV7-9, the J call TRBJ1-3; a possible D gene is TRBD1 (5 bases). V was clipped by 6 bases and J by 4 bases, with 10 bases between them. Germline lookup yields CDR1 SEHNR and CDR2 FQNEAQ (reference sequence). This CDR3 spans 13 amino acids. CDR3: CASRGGEGNTIYF. DNA of the CDR3: TGTGCCAGCAGGGGGGGTGAAGGAAACACCATATATTTT.

The chain carries TRBV9 and TRBJ2-1; possible D gene TRBD2, 5 bases. Trimming pared 2 bases from V and 7 bases from J, leaving 10 bases between. CDR1 is SGDLS and CDR2 is YYNGEE in the germline V gene. CDR3 length: 13 residues. In nucleotides, the CDR3 is TGTGCCAGCAGCGTTGGACTCCCAAATGAGCAGTTCTTC. This encodes CASSVGLPNEQFF.